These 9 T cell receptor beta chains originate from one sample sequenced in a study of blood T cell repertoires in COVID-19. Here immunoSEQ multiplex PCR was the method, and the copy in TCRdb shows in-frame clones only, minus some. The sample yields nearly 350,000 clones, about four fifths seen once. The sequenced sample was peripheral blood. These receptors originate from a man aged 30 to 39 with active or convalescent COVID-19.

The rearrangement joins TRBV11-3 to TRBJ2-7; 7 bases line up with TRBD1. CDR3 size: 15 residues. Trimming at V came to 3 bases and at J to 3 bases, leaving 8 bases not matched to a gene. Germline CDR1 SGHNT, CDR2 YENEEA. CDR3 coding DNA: TGTGCCAGCAGCTTTTATGGACAGGCCGACTACGAGCAGTACTTC. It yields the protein CASSFYGQADYEQYF.

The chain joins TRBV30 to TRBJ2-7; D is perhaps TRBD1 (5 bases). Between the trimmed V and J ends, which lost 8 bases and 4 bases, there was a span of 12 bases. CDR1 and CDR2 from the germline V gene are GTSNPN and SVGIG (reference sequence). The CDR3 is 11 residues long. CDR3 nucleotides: TGTGCCGTAGAGAAGGGGTACGAGCAGTACTTC. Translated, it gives CAVEKGYEQYF.

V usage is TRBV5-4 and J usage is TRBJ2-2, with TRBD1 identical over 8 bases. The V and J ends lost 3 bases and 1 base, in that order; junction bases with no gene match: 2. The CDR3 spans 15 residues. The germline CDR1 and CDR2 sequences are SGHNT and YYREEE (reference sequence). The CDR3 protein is CASSYGTGNTGELFF. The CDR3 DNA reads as TGTGCCAGCAGCTACGGGACAGGGAACACCGGGGAGCTGTTTTTT. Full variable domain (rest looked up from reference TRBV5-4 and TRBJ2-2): ETGVTQSPTHLIKTRGQQVTLRCSSQSGHNTVSWYQQALGQGPQFIFQYYREEENGRGNFPPRFSGLQFPNYSSELNVNALELDDSALYLCASSYGTGNTGELFFGEGSRLTVL.

The CDR3 region is CASTSPGGNSPLHF. The CDR3 coding sequence is TGTGCCAGCACCAGCCCCGGCGGGAATTCACCCCTCCACTTT. The chain combines TRBV7-9 with TRBJ1-6; D gene unclear. This CDR3 has 14 amino acids. CDR1 SEHNR and CDR2 FQNEAQ come from the germline V gene (reference sequence). V was shortened by 7 bases and J by 7 bases, with 14 bases between the two germline ends.

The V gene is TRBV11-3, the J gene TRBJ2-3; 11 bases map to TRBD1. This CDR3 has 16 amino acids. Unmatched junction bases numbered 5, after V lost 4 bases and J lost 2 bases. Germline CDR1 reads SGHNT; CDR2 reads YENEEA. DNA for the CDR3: TGTGCCAGCAGCTCCGGGACAGGGGGAATCACAGATACGCAGTATTTT. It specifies CASSSGTGGITDTQYF.

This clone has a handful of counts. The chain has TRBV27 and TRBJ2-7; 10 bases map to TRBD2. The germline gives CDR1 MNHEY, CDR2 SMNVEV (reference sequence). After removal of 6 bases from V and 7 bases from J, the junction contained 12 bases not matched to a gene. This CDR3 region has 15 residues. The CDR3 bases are TGTGCCAGCAGGCTTCCGGGACTAGCGCTAATGGAGCAGTACTTC. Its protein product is CASRLPGLALMEQYF.

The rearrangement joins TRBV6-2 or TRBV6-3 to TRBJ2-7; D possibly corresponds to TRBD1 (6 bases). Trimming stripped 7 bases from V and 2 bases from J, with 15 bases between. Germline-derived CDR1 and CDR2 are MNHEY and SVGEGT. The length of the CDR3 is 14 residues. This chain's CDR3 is CASTPGDFPYEQYF. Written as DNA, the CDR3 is TGTGCCAGCACCCCAGGGGATTTCCCCTACGAGCAGTACTTC.

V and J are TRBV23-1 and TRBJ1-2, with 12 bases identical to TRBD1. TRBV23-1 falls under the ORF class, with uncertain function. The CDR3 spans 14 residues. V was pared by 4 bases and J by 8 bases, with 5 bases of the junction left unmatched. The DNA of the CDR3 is TGCGCCAGCAGTCCAAGGGACAGGGGGCGCGGCTACACCTTC. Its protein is CASSPRDRGRGYTF.

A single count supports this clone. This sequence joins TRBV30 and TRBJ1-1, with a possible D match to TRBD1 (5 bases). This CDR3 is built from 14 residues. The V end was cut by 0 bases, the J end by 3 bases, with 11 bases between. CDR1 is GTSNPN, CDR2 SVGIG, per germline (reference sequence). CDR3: CAWSVRGFDTEAFF. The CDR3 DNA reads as TGTGCCTGGAGTGTACGGGGGTTTGACACTGAAGCTTTCTTT.